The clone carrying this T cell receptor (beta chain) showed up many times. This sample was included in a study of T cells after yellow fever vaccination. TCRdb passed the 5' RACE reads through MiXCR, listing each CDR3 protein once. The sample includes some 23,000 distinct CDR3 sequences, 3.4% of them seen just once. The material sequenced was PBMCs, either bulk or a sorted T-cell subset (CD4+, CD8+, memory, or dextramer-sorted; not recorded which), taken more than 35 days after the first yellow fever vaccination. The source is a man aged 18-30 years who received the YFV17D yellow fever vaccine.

This chain's CDR3 is CASSQTGHAGNTIYF. As DNA, the CDR3 is TGTGCCAGCAGTCAGACAGGGCATGCTGGAAACACCATATATTTT. This chain uses TRBV3-1 with TRBJ1-3; 7 nucleotides align to TRBD1. The ends lost 6 bases at V and 2 bases at J; junction bases unmatched: 7. Germline loops: CDR1 LGHDT, CDR2 YNNKEL (reference sequence). CDR3 length: 15 residues.